The 25 T cell receptor beta chains below come from one sample, sequenced in a study of blood T cell repertoires in COVID-19. Assay used: immunoSEQ multiplex PCR; TCRdb lists only in-frame clones, some missing. The table has roughly 70,000 clones, around 81% seen once. Sequenced sample: peripheral blood. The receptors stem from a woman aged 60-70 years with acute or convalescent COVID-19.

CDR3 residues: CASSAGTVYGYTF. As DNA, the CDR3 is TGCGCCAGCAGCGCCGGGACAGTGTATGGCTACACCTTC. The chain links TRBV5-1 to TRBJ1-2; 7 nucleotides align to TRBD1. The germline V gene encodes CDR1 SGHRS and CDR2 YFSETQ. The CDR3 contains 13 residues. Losses at the gene ends were 4 bases for V and 5 bases for J; bases not matched to a gene: 5.

The gene calls are TRBV4-1 and TRBJ2-7; TRBD2 matches 7 bases. With V trimmed by 1 base and J by 0 bases, 6 bases remained unmatched. Germline CDR1 is MGHRA and CDR2 is YSYEKL. CDR3 size: 16 residues. The CDR3 loop reads CASSQGDPSGSYEQYF. In DNA form, the CDR3 reads TGCGCCAGCAGCCAAGGGGATCCTAGCGGCTCCTACGAGCAGTACTTC.

The chain links TRBV27 to TRBJ1-2; TRBD1 aligns across 8 bases. The CDR3 spans 14 residues. J gave up 6 bases and V 3 bases, and 6 bases lay outside the gene matches. Germline assignment: CDR1 MNHEY and CDR2 SMNVEV (reference sequence). The CDR3 DNA follows: TGTGCCAGCAGTTTTGGCTCGACAGGGGATGGCTACACCTTC. It specifies CASSFGSTGDGYTF.

This chain uses TRBV29-1 with TRBJ1-4; D may be TRBD1 (5 bases). The CDR3 loop spans 13 amino acids. Per the germline V gene, CDR1 is SQVTM and CDR2 is ANQGSEA. The V end lost 7 bases, the J end lost 4 bases, and 13 bases lay between the germline ends. The CDR3 region is CSASRAFNEKLFF. CDR3 nucleotide sequence: TGCAGCGCCTCCAGGGCCTTTAATGAAAAACTGTTTTTT.

The gene calls are TRBV5-6 and TRBJ2-2; TRBD1 might be the D (5 bases). With 7 bases removed from V and 8 bases from J, the gap between germline ends came to 15 bases. The CDR3 is 13 residues long. Germline V lookup: CDR1 SGHDT, CDR2 YYEEEE. The CDR3: CASSRQFLGELFF. The CDR3 DNA sequence: TGTGCCAGCTCAAGACAGTTTTTAGGGGAGCTGTTTTTT.

The rearrangement uses TRBV19 and TRBJ1-5, with a possible D match to TRBD1 (5 bases). Trimming took off 1 base at V and 4 bases at J, with 8 bases between the two ends. CDR1 is LNHDA and CDR2 is SQIVND in the germline V gene (reference sequence). The CDR3 length is 14 residues. The CDR3 DNA follows: TGTGCCAGTAGTATAGGGGGCACTAATCAGCCCCAGCATTTT. Protein product: CASSIGGTNQPQHF.

The V and J genes are TRBV5-5 and TRBJ2-2, with D possibly matching TRBD1 (6 bases). The germline V gene encodes CDR1 SGHKS and CDR2 YYEKEE (reference sequence). The CDR3 sequence is 15 residues long. Trimming pared 4 bases from V and 0 bases from J, leaving 10 bases between. This chain's CDR3 is CASSRQVANTGELFF. The CDR3 DNA reads as TGTGCCAGCAGCCGACAGGTTGCGAACACCGGGGAGCTGTTTTTT.

This clone was seen ten or more times. This chain joins TRBV4-1 and TRBJ1-1; 12 bases line up with TRBD1. Germline V CDR1 and CDR2: MGHRA, YSYEKL. The CDR3 is made up of 15 amino acids. V lost 1 base and J lost 6; bases outside the gene matches: 3. The CDR3 spells CASSQAGTGGSEAFF. The CDR3 region has the DNA TGCGCCAGCAGCCAAGCCGGGACAGGGGGCTCTGAAGCTTTCTTT.

V usage is TRBV6-5 and J usage is TRBJ2-7; the D is unclear. Germline V gene sequence: CDR1 MNHEY, CDR2 SVGAGI. The CDR3 runs 13 residues. V was clipped by 3 bases and J by 5 bases, with 11 bases between them. Here the CDR3 reads CASSYTPGNEQYF. CDR3 bases: TGTGCCAGCAGTTATACCCCAGGCAACGAGCAGTACTTC.

The chain recombines TRBV3-1 (or the pseudogene TRBV3-2) with TRBJ1-1; no clear D. Germline CDR1 and CDR2: LGHDT and YNNKEL (reference sequence). Trimming removed 7 bases at V and 2 bases at J, with 8 bases between. This CDR3 has 12 amino acids. Here the CDR3 reads CASTRGNTEAFF. CDR3 bases: TGTGCCAGCACCCGGGGTAACACTGAAGCTTTCTTT.

The chain has TRBV5-1 and TRBJ2-1; 11 bases agree with TRBD2. The trim removed 4 bases at V and 7 bases at J, leaving 4 bases unmatched. Germline loops: CDR1 SGHRS, CDR2 YFSETQ. This CDR3 is built from 14 residues. CDR3 region: CASSPSGGRNEQFF. For the CDR3, the DNA is TGCGCCAGCAGCCCTAGCGGGGGGAGGAATGAGCAGTTCTTC.

This clone was counted a few times. The rearrangement joins TRBV19 to TRBJ1-5; possibly TRBD1 for D (6 bases). The germline gives CDR1 LNHDA, CDR2 SQIVND (reference sequence). This CDR3 region has 14 residues. The ends were cut back, 6 bases at V and 4 bases at J, with 13 bases in the middle. CDR3 in DNA: TGTGCCAGTAGCATTACAGGGATTAATCAGCCCCAGCATTTT. Encoded protein: CASSITGINQPQHF.

This chain links TRBV6-6 with TRBJ1-1; 7 bases are a match to TRBD1. CDR1 is MNHNY and CDR2 is SVGAGI in the germline V gene (reference sequence). After removal of 6 bases from V and 1 base from J, the junction contained 5 bases not matched to a gene. CDR3 length equals 14 residues. The CDR3 nucleotides are TGTGCCAGCAGCATTAGACAGGGGAACACTGAAGCTTTCTTT. Protein product: CASSIRQGNTEAFF.

This sequence joins TRBV11-1 and TRBJ2-7; D call uncertain. Trimming cost V 5 bases and J 4 bases, with 6 bases left between them. Germline CDR1 and CDR2: SGHAT and FQDESV (reference sequence). The CDR3 consists of 11 residues. The CDR3 sequence is CASSGHYEQYF. Written as DNA, the CDR3 is TGTGCCAGCAGCGGCCATTACGAGCAGTACTTC.

This clone occurred a few times. The chain is built from TRBV12-3 or TRBV12-4 and TRBJ1-2; 8 nucleotides agree with TRBD1. The CDR3 contains 13 residues. V was clipped by 6 bases and J by 8 bases; unmatched bases: 8. The CDR3 DNA reads TGTGCCAGCAGCCGCGGACAGGGTTCGGGCTACACCTTC. This translates into CASSRGQGSGYTF.

J is TRBJ2-2 and V is TRBV4-2, with TRBD1 as a possible D gene (7 bases). Germline CDR1 LGHNA, CDR2 YNFKEQ. The CDR3 is made up of 17 amino acids. Trimming cost V 0 bases and J 7 bases, with 18 bases left between them. The CDR3 loop is CASSQDQEGATIGELFF. The CDR3 DNA follows: TGTGCCAGCAGCCAAGATCAGGAGGGGGCGACCATCGGGGAGCTGTTTTTT.

V is TRBV4-1 and J is TRBJ1-2; no firm D call. The CDR3 has 16 amino acids. CDR1 MGHRA and CDR2 YSYEKL come from the germline V gene. With 2 bases removed from V and 6 bases from J, the gap between germline ends came to 19 bases. The CDR3 here is CASSQSQVQAIHGYTF. CDR3 bases: TGCGCCAGCAGCCAATCCCAGGTCCAGGCCATCCATGGCTACACCTTC.

The rearrangement uses TRBV11-2 and TRBJ1-1, with unresolved D. Germline CDR1 reads SGHAT; CDR2 reads FQNNGV. V shed 0 bases and J shed 0 bases, with 8 bases lying between them. This CDR3 spans 15 amino acids. CDR3 region: CASSLEPGMNTEAFF. DNA for the CDR3: TGTGCCAGCAGCTTAGAACCGGGTATGAACACTGAAGCTTTCTTT.

The genes are TRBV2 and TRBJ2-3, with 10 bases identical to TRBD2. This CDR3 contains 14 residues. Trimming cost V 6 bases and J 1 base; bases outside gene matches: 1. Per germline, CDR1 SNHLY and CDR2 FYNNEI. CDR3 sequence: CASSLAGGTDTQYF. The CDR3 DNA reads as TGTGCCAGCAGCCTAGCGGGGGGCACAGATACGCAGTATTTT.

The chain combines TRBV2 with TRBJ1-6, with D maybe TRBD1 (5 bases). Trimming took off 6 bases at V and 0 bases at J, with 12 bases between the two ends. This CDR3 has 16 amino acids. Germline CDR1 SNHLY, CDR2 FYNNEI. CDR3 coding DNA: TGTGCCAGCAGAAACAGGAAGAGCTCCTATAATTCACCCCTCCACTTT. Translating it yields CASRNRKSSYNSPLHF.

This chain joins TRBV9 and TRBJ2-1; a weak D match, TRBD1 (6 bases). The CDR3 spans 15 residues. The germline CDR1 and CDR2 sequences are SGDLS and YYNGEE. Trimming stripped 0 bases from V and 7 bases from J, with 14 bases between. The CDR3 DNA sequence: TGTGCCAGCAGCGTAGGGACAGCAGGGCCGAATGAGCAGTTCTTC. Translated: CASSVGTAGPNEQFF.

The DNA for the CDR3 is TGTGCCAGCAGCCAAGATCTCGCGCGGGGGGACTCCTACGAGCAGTACTTC. Protein product: CASSQDLARGDSYEQYF. J is TRBJ2-7 and V is TRBV3-1 (or the pseudogene TRBV3-2), with 8 bases lining up with TRBD2. Germline CDR1 and CDR2: LGHDT and YNNKEL (reference sequence). This CDR3 region has 17 residues. V lost 0 bases and J lost 0; bases outside the gene matches: 7.

The chain uses TRBV12-3 or TRBV12-4 and TRBJ1-6; 9 bases align to TRBD1. The CDR3 length is 13 residues. Trimming cost V 8 bases and J 10 bases; bases outside gene matches: 6. CDR3 region: CASGTGLGSPLHF. As DNA, the CDR3 is TGTGCCAGCGGGACAGGGCTGGGATCACCCCTCCACTTT.

The chain combines TRBV5-1 with TRBJ2-3; D ambiguous. Germline values: CDR1 SGHRS, CDR2 YFSETQ. This CDR3 is built from 16 residues. Trimming shortened V by 0 bases and J by 5 bases, and 16 bases separated the two germline ends. The CDR3 DNA reads as TGCGCCAGCAGCTTGGTCCCTTCATCCCGACAAGATACGCAGTATTTT. Its protein product is CASSLVPSSRQDTQYF. Using reference TRBV5-1 and TRBJ2-3 for the parts outside the CDR3, the full variable domain is KAGVTQTPRYLIKTRGQQVTLSCSPISGHRSVSWYQQTPGQGLQFLFEYFSETQRNKGNFPGRFSGRQFSNSRSEMNVSTLELGDSALYLCASSLVPSSRQDTQYFGPGTRLTVL.

For the CDR3, the DNA is TGTGCCAGCTCACCATCTTTTGGGACAGGGGGAACTGAAGCTTTCTTT. Translation gives CASSPSFGTGGTEAFF. This sequence joins TRBV18 and TRBJ1-1, with 11 positions matching TRBD1. The CDR3 runs to 16 residues. J was trimmed by 5 bases and V by 2 bases; bases with no gene match: 7. Germline V gene sequence: CDR1 KGHSH, CDR2 LQKENI.